A single sample is the source of the 25 T cell receptor beta chains below, sequenced in a study of human T cells and chemical hapten exposure. TCRdb called the RACE reads again in MiXCR, with one record for every CDR3 protein. Of around 190,000 distinct CDR3 sequences in the sample, 20% to 25% were seen once. The time point was: patch test 1, 2 weeks after DPC sensitization. Treatment: therapeutic diphenylcyclopropenone sensitization with weekly scalp DPC. The sample consisted of whole blood, taken in connection with sensitization to the hapten diphenylcyclopropenone (DPC). The receptors here all came from a woman aged 50 to 60 with alopecia areata. Some clones in this sample may be carry-over from other donors' samples.

J is TRBJ2-3 and V is TRBV12-3 or TRBV12-4; D gene uncertain. The CDR3 is 16 amino acids. Trimming shortened V by 7 bases and J by 0 bases, and 17 bases separated the two germline ends. The CDR3 DNA reads TGTGCCAGCACCCCCGGGTTTGGCGCGAGCACAGATACGCAGTATTTT. Residues: CASTPGFGASTDTQYF.

The V and J genes are TRBV5-1 and TRBJ2-2; the match to TRBD2 covers 7 bases. Unmatched junction bases numbered 8, after V lost 4 bases and J lost 5 bases. Germline assignment: CDR1 SGHRS and CDR2 YFSETQ. The CDR3 sequence is 15 residues long. CDR3 nucleotide sequence: TGCGCCAGCAGCCCCCGGGACTACCTAACCGGGGAGCTGTTTTTT. Protein: CASSPRDYLTGELFF.

This clonotype was seen just once. One end of the junction does not line up with germline, which may come from a read error. This rearrangement joins TRBV30 to TRBJ1-5, with D possibly TRBD1 on 5 matching bases. Germline V gene lookup returns CDR1 GTSNPN and CDR2 SVGIG (reference sequence). The CDR3 is 13 amino acids. The CDR3 loop is CARSSGGNQPQHF. CDR3 bases: TGTGCCCGGAGTTCGGGGGGGAATCAGCCCCAGCATTTT. The variable domain in full, completed from reference TRBV30 and TRBJ1-5, reads SQTIHQWPATLVQPVGSPLSLECTVEGTSNPNLYWYRQAAGRGLQLLFYSVGIGQISSEVPQNLSASRPQDRQFILSSKKLLLSDSGFYLCARSSGGNQPQHFGDGTRLSIL.

The chain links TRBV5-6 to TRBJ1-5, with a weak D call TRBD1 (6 bases). The V and J ends lost 3 bases and 0 bases respectively, with 13 bases between them. This CDR3 spans 16 amino acids. Germline CDR1 and CDR2: SGHDT and YYEEEE. In DNA, the CDR3 is TGTGCCAGCAGCTCTATCAGGGGCGGTAGCAATCAGCCCCAGCATTTT. Protein: CASSSIRGGSNQPQHF.

The chain combines TRBV20-1 with TRBJ2-1; no reliable D call. The CDR3 is 13 residues long. Germline V gene data show CDR1 as DFQATT and CDR2 as SNEGSKA (reference sequence). The CDR3 nucleotides read TGCAGAGCTGGGCAAGCCCTATACAATGAGCAGTTCTTC. Protein: CRAGQALYNEQFF.

V is TRBV7-2 and J is TRBJ2-1; perhaps TRBD2 as D (5 bases). This CDR3 has 13 amino acids. CDR1 SGHTA and CDR2 FQGNSA come from the germline V gene. Trimming took 5 bases from V and 14 from J, leaving 19 bases between them. The CDR3 reads CASSPSPGSPKFF. In DNA, the CDR3 is TGTGCCAGCAGCCCAAGCCCGGGGAGCCCTAAGTTCTTC. The variable domain in full, completed from reference TRBV7-2 and TRBJ2-1, reads GAGVSQSPSNKVTEKGKDVELRCDPISGHTALYWYRQSLGQGLEFLIYFQGNSAPDKSGLPSDRFSAERTGGSVSTLTIQRTQQEDSAVYLCASSPSPGSPKFFGPGTRLTVL.

This clonotype was seen only a few times. V is TRBV2 and J is TRBJ1-4; TRBD1 matches at 9 bases. CDR1 and CDR2 from the germline V gene are SNHLY and FYNNEI. The CDR3 consists of 15 residues. Trimming at V came to 6 bases and at J to 1 base, leaving 3 bases not matched to a gene. The CDR3 DNA sequence: TGTGCCAGCAGGGACAGGGGCGGAACTAATGAAAAACTGTTTTTT. This sequence encodes CASRDRGGTNEKLFF. Complete variable domain (other parts from reference TRBV2 and TRBJ1-4): EPEVTQTPSHQVTQMGQEVILRCVPISNHLYFYWYRQILGQKVEFLVSFYNNEISEKSEIFDDQFSVERPDGSNFTLKIRSTKLEDSAMYFCASRDRGGTNEKLFFGSGTQLSVL.

This clonotype was found a few times. V gene TRBV5-5 combines with J gene TRBJ1-1; 9 nucleotides align to TRBD1. The CDR3 has 15 amino acids. J gave up 1 base and V 3 bases, and 4 bases lay outside the gene matches. The germline V gene has CDR1 SGHKS and CDR2 YYEKEE (reference sequence). The CDR3 DNA reads as TGTGCCAGCAGCTGGGGACAGGGACGGAACACTGAAGCTTTCTTT. As protein: CASSWGQGRNTEAFF.

The chain combines TRBV27 with TRBJ1-2, with TRBD1 matching over 9 bases. The CDR3 runs 14 residues. V lost 5 bases and J lost 4; bases outside the gene matches: 5. The V gene's germline CDR1 is MNHEY and CDR2 SMNVEV (reference sequence). The DNA of the CDR3 is TGTGCCAGCAGTCCCGGGACAGGGTTCTATGGCTACACCTTC. It codes for CASSPGTGFYGYTF.

The CDR3 sequence is CASSVEGLAETQYF. The CDR3 region has the DNA TGTGCCAGCAGCGTAGAGGGACTAGCGGAGACCCAGTACTTC. The chain couples TRBV9 to TRBJ2-5; 10 bases line up with TRBD2. The ends lost 0 bases at V and 5 bases at J; junction bases unmatched: 1. The CDR3 covers 14 residues. Germline V gene data show CDR1 as SGDLS and CDR2 as YYNGEE.

There are many counts of this clonotype. V gene TRBV30 combines with J gene TRBJ2-1; D is ambiguous. CDR1 and CDR2 from the germline V gene are GTSNPN and SVGIG (reference sequence). The CDR3 spans 14 residues. Trimming shortened V by 2 bases and J by 10 bases, and 18 bases separated the two germline ends. This CDR3 is CAWSPQQASREQFF. The CDR3 nucleotides read TGTGCCTGGAGTCCTCAACAAGCCTCGAGGGAGCAGTTCTTC.

This clonotype turned up a few times. This chain connects TRBV4-1 to TRBJ1-6, with unresolved D. The CDR3 is 17 amino acids. Trimming stripped 0 bases from V and 0 bases from J, with 9 bases between. Germline loops: CDR1 MGHRA, CDR2 YSYEKL. In nucleotides, the CDR3 is TGCGCCAGCAGCCAAGATAAAGGTAGCTCCTATAATTCACCCCTCCACTTT. Protein sequence: CASSQDKGSSYNSPLHF.

The table lists this clonotype with a few counts. V is TRBV20-1 and J is TRBJ1-1; no clear D. The CDR3 runs 15 residues. The germline V gene has CDR1 DFQATT and CDR2 SNEGSKA (reference sequence). The V end lost 6 bases, the J end lost 0 bases, and 17 bases lay between the germline ends. The CDR3 sequence is CSAIPMAGVNTEAFF. The CDR3 nucleotides read TGCAGTGCGATACCCATGGCTGGAGTGAACACTGAAGCTTTCTTT.

This chain links TRBV30 with TRBJ2-2; a weak D match, TRBD2 (5 bases). The V and J ends lost 5 bases and 6 bases respectively, with 13 bases between them. The length of the CDR3 is 13 residues. Germline loops: CDR1 GTSNPN, CDR2 SVGIG (reference sequence). The CDR3 region is CAWALGRPGELFF. DNA of the CDR3: TGTGCCTGGGCATTGGGGAGACCCGGGGAGCTGTTTTTT.

This clonotype was seen only a few times. The gene calls are TRBV20-1 and TRBJ2-1, with D unclear. The V end lost 0 bases, the J end lost 5 bases, and 8 bases lay between the germline ends. CDR1 DFQATT and CDR2 SNEGSKA come from the germline V gene (reference sequence). The CDR3 totals 13 residues. In DNA, the CDR3 is TGCAGTGCTAGAGATGTGACCCACAATGAGCAGTTCTTC. Translated: CSARDVTHNEQFF.

V usage is TRBV21-1 and J usage is TRBJ2-5; no check of the table's D call, TRBD2, against the DNA was made. TRBV21-1 is listed as a pseudogene. CDR3 length equals 16 residues. This CDR3 is CASWDLYSGLQETQYF. CDR3 DNA sequence: TGTGCCAGCTGGGACCTTTATAGCGGGCTCCAAGAGACCCAGTACTTC.

The chain couples TRBV7-3 to TRBJ1-5; D perhaps matches TRBD1 (5 bases). Deletions cut 5 bases from V and 6 bases from J, with 11 bases between. The CDR3 spans 13 residues. The germline gives CDR1 SGHTA, CDR2 FQGTGA. CDR3 bases: TGTGCCAGCAGCCGAGGGGTAGGTCAGCCCCAGCATTTT. This sequence encodes CASSRGVGQPQHF.

The rearrangement joins TRBV9 to TRBJ2-2; 8 nucleotides line up with TRBD2. CDR1 is SGDLS, CDR2 YYNGEE, per germline. There are 15 residues in the CDR3. V was clipped by 2 bases and J by 3 bases; unmatched bases: 3. The CDR3 sequence is CASSVGLVDTGELFF. CDR3 DNA sequence: TGTGCCAGCAGCGTGGGACTAGTGGACACCGGGGAGCTGTTTTTT.

In its sample, this clonotype was seen a few times. V and J are TRBV24-1 and TRBJ2-2, with TRBD2 matching 13 bases. Germline V gene lookup returns CDR1 KGHDR and CDR2 SFDVKD. This CDR3 is 16 amino acids long. J lost 4 bases, V lost 7 bases, and 5 bases had no gene match. Here the CDR3 reads CATRGLAGDVTGELFF. The CDR3 DNA follows: TGTGCCACCAGAGGACTAGCGGGAGACGTCACCGGGGAGCTGTTTTTT.

This clonotype showed up many times. The chain joins TRBV5-1 to TRBJ2-3, with a tentative D call TRBD1 (5 bases). V dropped 0 bases and J dropped 0 bases, with 5 bases sitting between them. Looked up from germline, CDR1 is SGHRS and CDR2 is YFSETQ. This CDR3 is built from 14 residues. The CDR3, as DNA: TGCGCCAGCAGCTTGGGACAGAGCACAGATACGCAGTATTTT. The encoded protein is CASSLGQSTDTQYF.

This clonotype was detected only a few times. This sequence joins TRBV29-1 and TRBJ2-7; D unresolved. V lost 4 bases, J lost 3 bases, and 10 bases lay in between. The CDR3 totals 12 residues. CDR1 and CDR2 from the germline V gene are SQVTM and ANQGSEA. The CDR3 loop reads CSVAPRSYEQYF. CDR3 DNA: TGCAGCGTTGCTCCTCGTAGCTACGAGCAGTACTTC.

This clonotype was counted between two and nine times. The V gene is TRBV6-2 or TRBV6-3, the J gene TRBJ2-1, with TRBD2 matching 7 bases. Germline CDR1 and CDR2: MNHEY and SVGEGT. Trimming took 7 bases from V and 2 from J; bases not matched to a gene: 5. The CDR3 has 14 amino acids. CDR3 protein: CASMGGSTYNEQFF. CDR3 in DNA: TGTGCCAGCATGGGGGGGAGCACCTACAATGAGCAGTTCTTC.

The chain uses TRBV2 and TRBJ2-2, with a possible D match to TRBD2 (6 bases). Trimming took off 7 bases at V and 5 bases at J, with 20 bases between the two ends. The CDR3 is 16 residues long. Germline V gene lookup returns CDR1 SNHLY and CDR2 FYNNEI. The CDR3 sequence is CASTGAFSGITGELFF. The CDR3 region has the DNA TGTGCCAGCACGGGAGCGTTTAGCGGTATAACCGGGGAGCTGTTTTTT.

The table lists this clonotype with a few counts. The chain couples TRBV15 to TRBJ1-2; D might be TRBD1 (6 bases). The CDR3 extends over 15 amino acids. Germline loops: CDR1 LNHNV, CDR2 YYDKDF (reference sequence). The V end lost 0 bases, the J end lost 2 bases, and 10 bases lay between the germline ends. The CDR3 is CATSRERGENYGYTF. In nucleotides, the CDR3 is TGTGCCACCAGCAGAGAAAGGGGGGAAAACTATGGCTACACCTTC.

V is TRBV5-1 and J is TRBJ2-7, with a possible D match to TRBD1 (6 bases). V shed 1 base and J shed 3 bases, with 17 bases lying between them. CDR1 and CDR2 (germline): SGHRS, YFSETQ. The CDR3 is 16 residues long. CDR3 coding DNA: TGCGCCAGCAGCTTGTCCATGGGGGCACAGGACTACGAGCAGTACTTC. This sequence encodes CASSLSMGAQDYEQYF. Full variable domain (outside the CDR3, taken from reference TRBV5-1 and TRBJ2-7): KAGVTQTPRYLIKTRGQQVTLSCSPISGHRSVSWYQQTPGQGLQFLFEYFSETQRNKGNFPGRFSGRQFSNSRSEMNVSTLELGDSALYLCASSLSMGAQDYEQYFGPGTRLTVT.